The subject of this entry is one T cell receptor (beta chain). The target antigen is unknown. The entry originates in a study of Ad26.COV2.S vaccination and SARS-CoV-2 variants. Trimming removed 4 bases at V and 2 bases at J, with 11 bases between. The germline CDR1 and CDR2 sequences are SQVTM and ANQGSEA. CDR3 size: 13 residues. Libraries were prepared by immunoSEQ multiplex PCR; TCRdb keeps only in-frame clonotypes and omits some of them. The sample holds about 350,000 clones, just over 90% seen once. Study findings and constraints: Reported findings describe substantial breadth in spike-specific CD8+ and CD4+ T cell responses following vaccination.

The rearrangement links TRBV29-1 to TRBJ1-1; D possibly corresponds to TRBD1 (5 bases). This TCR was recovered from a human donor who had recovered from COVID-19. The sequencing used peripheral blood, collected after recovery from COVID-19. CDR3 DNA: TGCAGCGTTGTGGGGCAGATAAACACTGAAGCTTTCTTT. It specifies CSVVGQINTEAFF.